The table lists the clone carrying this T cell receptor (beta chain) with many counts. As yet, its antigen is unknown. This specimen belongs to a study of T cells in Graves' hyperthyroidism and ophthalmopathy. In the study overall: Peripheral blood draws took place at initial diagnosis, ahead of any treatment.

Looked up from germline, CDR1 is MDHEN and CDR2 is SYDVKM. The germline V and J ends were trimmed by 7 bases and 4 bases, with 17 bases remaining between them. This CDR3 contains 15 residues. Study-wide results and caveats: Peripheral blood also featured most of the thyroid clonotypes expanded above 0.001. A model built on 13 V-J features separated ophthalmopathy from stable hyperthyroidism.

Hyperthyroidism patients were newly diagnosed, had disease duration under 2 months, and were aged 18 to 65 years. What was amplified from RNA transcripts were TCR beta CDR3 regions. TCR CDR3 underwent first-round RT-PCR with the HTBI primer set. Each CDR3 protein gets one entry after TCRdb re-called the multiplex PCR reads with MiXCR. The sample includes 600,000 to 650,000 distinct CDR3 sequences, around 15% of them seen just once. The J gene is TRBJ1-3, the V gene TRBV28; D gene uncertain. This sequence was found in a woman younger than 45 with Graves' hyperthyroidism. The sample taken for sequencing was blood. The CDR3 DNA sequence: TGTGCCAGCATCTCTCCCTTTTATGGGGGAAACACCATATATTTT. Its protein product is CASISPFYGGNTIYF.